This entry is about one TCR beta chain. What it recognizes is unknown. These data come from a study of T cells expressing NK-cell markers. About the study: The eight sequenced donors comprised seven who were HCMV-seropositive and one who was seronegative.

CDR3 length: 11 residues. Germline V gene lookup returns CDR1 SQVTM and CDR2 ANQGSEA. General study points: Dominant NKG2C+ clonotypes were found to form roughly 1.0-7.5% of CD8+ T cells in five to seven donors.

cDNA encoding TCR beta was synthesized via 5'RACE template switching incorporating UMIs. TCRdb re-analyzed the 5' RACE reads; it lists each CDR3 protein once, without DNA. In all, the sample yields around 470,000 distinct CDR3 sequences. This receptor was identified in a woman aged 45-59 years in good health. Sequencing was carried out using blood T cells: a sorted CD56 or NKG2C T cell subset, CD4+ or CD8+ T cells, or bulk PBMC T cells (not recorded which). The V and J genes are TRBV29-1 and TRBJ1-2. This chain's CDR3 is CSVAGSYGYTF.